This T cell receptor beta chain comes out of a study of T cells after posttransplantation cyclophosphamide. Broader study findings: Skin or GI-infiltrating T cells shared few TRB sequences with blood. Donor-recipient repertoire similarity was low at 1-2 months, rising over year one. Recipient CMV seropositivity and CMV reactivation strongly tracked TRB clonality.

Points on this clone: Its matching antigen is unknown.

Busulfan-fludarabine conditioning, marrow transplant, and cyclophosphamide on days +3 and +4 were administered. The CDR3 is made up of 14 amino acids. V was pared by 1 base and J by 6 bases, with 12 bases between. Germline V lookup: CDR1 GTSNPN, CDR2 SVGIG (reference sequence). Profiling relied on immunoSEQ multiplex PCR, and the TCRdb table lists in-frame clones only, not all of them. The sample has tens of thousands of clones, about nine tenths seen once. The clonotype was recovered from a male patient aged 60 to 75 who received an allogeneic stem cell transplant from a related donor and was CMV-positive. Some of the T cells may derive from the graft donor. This specimen consisted of PBMCs, obtained roughly 59 days after allogeneic stem cell transplant with posttransplant cyclophosphamide. The rearrangement joins TRBV30 to TRBJ2-2; D is possibly TRBD2 (6 bases). The CDR3 here is CAWSEGRGAGELFF. The CDR3, as DNA: TGTGCCTGGAGTGAGGGGCGGGGTGCCGGGGAGCTGTTTTTT.